This T cell receptor beta chain was captured by sequencing in a study of T cell repertoires in cytomegalovirus infection. Looking at the study overall: Both a matching HLA type and CMV infection were indicated by public TCR beta signatures.

Germline V gene sequence: CDR1 SGHVS, CDR2 FQNEAQ. The trim removed 5 bases at V and 0 bases at J, leaving 16 bases unmatched. The length of the CDR3 is 19 residues. This clonotype was observed at least ten times. Each CDR3 protein gets one entry after TCRdb re-called the reads with MiXCR. The sample holds 150,000 or so distinct CDR3 sequences; 6.5% are singletons and the top ten take over 15%. Sequenced: PBMCs. The V and J genes are TRBV7-8 and TRBJ2-1, with 7 bases aligning to TRBD2. This clonotype originated in a human donor in good health (CMV status not recorded). Some clones in this sample may be carry-over from other donors' samples. In DNA, the CDR3 is TGTGCCAGCAGCCAAGACGCCAAAGCGGGGACCGTCTCCTACAATGAGCAGTTCTTC. Translation: CASSQDAKAGTVSYNEQFF. Full variable domain (missing parts from reference TRBV7-8 and TRBJ2-1): GAGVSQSPRYKVAKRGQDVALRCDPISGHVSLFWYQQALGQGPEFLTYFQNEAQLDKSGLPSDRFFAERPEGSVSTLKIQRTQQEDSAVYLCASSQDAKAGTVSYNEQFFGPGTRLTVL.